The 32 T cell receptor beta chains below all came from one sample that was sequenced in a study of blood T cells in healthy people across ages. PCR was performed a second time for about 7 to 11 cycles using a sample-barcoded 5' primer and a J-beta primer mix. Using its own MiXCR run on the 5' RACE reads, TCRdb lists one record per CDR3 protein. The sample yields 2 million or so distinct CDR3 sequences, 49% seen once. Sequences were obtained from blood. These receptors all come from a woman aged 40 to 50 in good health.

This sequence joins TRBV20-1 and TRBJ2-7; D gene unclear. Germline V lookup: CDR1 DFQATT, CDR2 SNEGSKA (reference sequence). Trimming took off 4 bases at V and 4 bases at J, with 11 bases between the two ends. CDR3 size: 12 residues. The CDR3 region has the DNA TGCAGTGCTAAAAAGGAAGGATACGAGCAGTACTTC. It codes for CSAKKEGYEQYF.

This chain joins TRBV9 and TRBJ1-5; D gene uncertain. The V gene's germline CDR1 is SGDLS and CDR2 YYNGEE. V was trimmed by 4 bases and J by 4 bases, leaving 12 bases between them. The CDR3 is 14 residues long. The CDR3 sequence is CASSSTPANQPQHF. The DNA of the CDR3 is TGTGCCAGCAGCTCCACCCCGGCGAATCAGCCCCAGCATTTT.

This chain connects TRBV7-9 to TRBJ2-5, with 9 positions matching TRBD2. The CDR3 totals 14 residues. V lost 7 bases, J lost 5 bases, and 8 bases stayed unmatched. Germline CDR1 SEHNR, CDR2 FQNEAQ (reference sequence). The CDR3 DNA reads TGTGCCAGCAATCCTAGCGGGGTTGGGGAGACCCAGTACTTC. This gives the protein CASNPSGVGETQYF.

The chain joins TRBV6-5 to TRBJ1-4; D not certain. V was cut by 6 bases and J by 16 bases, with 15 bases left in between. This CDR3 is built from 11 residues. Germline V lookup: CDR1 MNHEY, CDR2 SVGAGI. CDR3 nucleotides: TGTGCCAGCAGACTATCCCCTTGCCGGTTTTTT. It specifies CASRLSPCRFF.

This clonotype was recorded a few times. V and J are TRBV10-3 and TRBJ2-5, with 7 nucleotides matching TRBD1. CDR1 and CDR2 (germline): ENHRY, SYGVKD. Germline trimming cut 6 bases from V and 5 bases from J; bases unmatched to any gene: 6. The CDR3 has 13 amino acids. The CDR3 nucleotides are TGTGCCATCAGAGGGACAGAAGGGGAGACCCAGTACTTC. This translates into CAIRGTEGETQYF.

In its sample, this clonotype was seen a few times. The genes are TRBV28 and TRBJ2-7; a weak D match, TRBD2 (5 bases). The CDR3 spans 16 residues. Germline V gene sequence: CDR1 MDHEN, CDR2 SYDVKM. Trimming removed 6 bases at V and 0 bases at J, with 18 bases between. The CDR3 sequence is CASSLQSGRSSYEQYF. The CDR3 DNA follows: TGTGCCAGCAGCCTGCAGTCGGGAAGGAGCTCCTACGAGCAGTACTTC.

This chain uses TRBV5-1 with TRBJ2-6, with TRBD1 matching 8 bases. Losses at the gene ends were 4 bases for V and 1 base for J; bases not matched to a gene: 13. This CDR3 contains 19 residues. Germline V gene sequence: CDR1 SGHRS, CDR2 YFSETQ. The CDR3 is CASSPRPWGQASGANVLTF. CDR3 bases: TGCGCCAGCAGCCCTCGACCGTGGGGACAGGCTTCTGGGGCCAACGTCCTGACTTTC.

This clonotype has only one observation. The junction shows a germline mismatch at one end, possibly a read error. The chain recombines TRBV6-6 with TRBJ1-6; TRBD1 aligns across 9 bases. This CDR3 is built from 17 residues. Germline CDR1 MNHNY, CDR2 SVGAGI (reference sequence). CDR3: CASTYYRGLMGNSPPHF. DNA for the CDR3: TGTGCCAGCACCTATTACAGGGGGCTAATGGGTAATTCACCCCCCCACTTT.

The CDR3 sequence is CASSSGWTSGGAADTQYF. In DNA form, the CDR3 reads TGTGCCAGCAGCTCGGGATGGACTAGCGGGGGGGCCGCAGATACGCAGTATTTT. The chain links TRBV7-3 to TRBJ2-3, with 15 bases that match TRBD2. Germline V gene sequence: CDR1 SGHTA, CDR2 FQGTGA. The J segment lost 4 bases and the V segment lost 4 bases, leaving 9 bases of the junction unmatched. The length of the CDR3 is 18 residues.

The genes are TRBV28 and TRBJ2-4, with D perhaps being TRBD1 or TRBD2 (5 bases each). Trimming pared 6 bases from V and 1 base from J, leaving 19 bases between. This CDR3 has 17 amino acids. The germline gives CDR1 MDHEN, CDR2 SYDVKM. CDR3 in DNA: TGTGCCAGCAGCCCACCGCTGGGGGAATTGGCCAAAAACATTCAGTACTTC. It codes for CASSPPLGELAKNIQYF.

Points on this clonotype: A junction boundary mismatches the germline segment, possibly from a read error. The chain combines TRBV9 with TRBJ1-1; TRBD1 is a possible D gene (6 bases). The CDR3 runs 15 residues. Germline V CDR1 and CDR2: SGDLS, YYNGEE. The CDR3 spells CANSVGLGQNTEAFF. CDR3 bases: TGTGCCAACAGCGTAGGTTTGGGACAGAACACTGAAGCTTTCTTT.

This clonotype turned up a few times. The chain carries TRBV28 and TRBJ2-3, with 7 bases identical to TRBD2. This CDR3 contains 14 residues. Germline CDR1 is MDHEN and CDR2 is SYDVKM. The junction had 4 bases not matched to a gene; V was cut back by 6 bases and J by 1 base. CDR3 loop: CASRKRGRTDTQYF. As DNA, the CDR3 is TGTGCCAGCAGGAAGCGGGGACGCACAGATACGCAGTATTTT.

The chain combines TRBV7-2 with TRBJ1-1; TRBD1 agrees at 9 bases. CDR1 is SGHTA, CDR2 FQGNSA, per germline. The CDR3 has 13 amino acids. With 3 bases clipped from V and 11 bases from J, the junction kept 7 bases outside the gene matches. The DNA of the CDR3 is TGTGCCAGCAGCTTCTCACAGGGGGCGCGTGCTTTCTTT. This gives the protein CASSFSQGARAFF.

The J gene is TRBJ2-1, the V gene TRBV29-1; tentatively, D is TRBD1 (6 bases). The end of the DNA aligns better with TRBJ2-7, so the J call may be wrong. CDR1 and CDR2 from the germline V gene are SQVTM and ANQGSEA. The CDR3 is 14 residues long. CDR3 residues: CSVPGRGVYNEQYF. CDR3 coding DNA: TGCAGCGTTCCGGGCAGGGGCGTGTACAATGAGCAGTACTTC.

The chain employs TRBV6-6 and TRBJ1-6; possible D gene TRBD1, 6 bases. V lost 2 bases to trimming and J lost 5 bases, with 7 bases between them. Germline V gene sequence: CDR1 MNHNY, CDR2 SVGAGI (reference sequence). The CDR3 runs 14 residues. CDR3 nucleotide sequence: TGTGCCAGCAGTTACCGGACAGATAATTCACCCCTCCACTTT. Amino acids: CASSYRTDNSPLHF.

The chain couples TRBV4-2 to TRBJ2-7; no clear D gene. V was clipped by 4 bases and J by 7 bases, with 14 bases between them. The CDR3 extends over 13 amino acids. Germline V lookup: CDR1 LGHNA, CDR2 YNFKEQ. DNA of the CDR3: TGTGCCAGCAGCCGCCTCAGGTTGGATGAGCAGTACTTC. Protein product: CASSRLRLDEQYF.

V and J are TRBV20-1 and TRBJ1-6; 9 nucleotides agree with TRBD1. The CDR3 sequence is 17 residues long. The germline CDR1 and CDR2 sequences are DFQATT and SNEGSKA (reference sequence). J was trimmed by 3 bases and V by 5 bases; bases with no gene match: 11. DNA for the CDR3: TGCAGTGCTGGACAGGGGCGCCTCGACGACTATAATTCACCCCTCCACTTT. Protein product: CSAGQGRLDDYNSPLHF.

This clonotype was picked up a small number of times. Written as DNA, the CDR3 is TGTGCCAGCAGCCAACATTTGAGAGGAGAGACCCAGTACTTC. Its translation is CASSQHLRGETQYF. V gene TRBV5-6 combines with J gene TRBJ2-5; D ambiguous. The CDR3 has 14 amino acids. Trimming pared 4 bases from V and 4 bases from J, leaving 14 bases between. The germline V gene encodes CDR1 SGHDT and CDR2 YYEEEE. The entire variable domain, with the rest obtained from reference TRBV5-6 and TRBJ2-5, is as follows: DAGVTQSPTHLIKTRGQQVTLRCSPKSGHDTVSWYQQALGQGPQFIFQYYEEEERQRGNFPDRFSGHQFPNYSSELNVNALLLGDSALYLCASSQHLRGETQYFGPGTRLLVL.

A few counts support this clonotype. V is TRBV29-1 and J is TRBJ2-1; 12 bases align to TRBD2. Germline V lookup: CDR1 SQVTM, CDR2 ANQGSEA. This CDR3 region has 14 residues. The V segment lost 6 bases and the J segment 4 bases; nucleotides outside the gene matches: 4. CDR3 protein: CSVAGLAGYNEQFF. The CDR3 DNA follows: TGCAGCGTGGCGGGACTAGCGGGTTACAATGAGCAGTTCTTC.

The rearrangement links TRBV6-2 or TRBV6-3 to TRBJ2-5; D is unclear. The CDR3 runs 14 residues. Germline assignment: CDR1 MNHEY and CDR2 SVGEGT. V gave up 0 bases and J gave up 4 bases, with 9 bases separating them. The CDR3 DNA sequence: TGTGCCAGCAGTTACTCGACCTACCCAGAGACCCAGTACTTC. This codes for CASSYSTYPETQYF.

This rearrangement joins TRBV7-2 to TRBJ1-6, with D maybe TRBD1 (5 bases). The CDR3 totals 15 residues. V dropped 3 bases and J dropped 4 bases, with 10 bases sitting between them. Germline lookup yields CDR1 SGHTA and CDR2 FQGNSA. The CDR3 loop reads CASSLGQIYNSPLHF. CDR3 DNA: TGTGCCAGCAGCTTGGGGCAGATTTATAATTCACCCCTCCACTTT.

This clonotype was observed a handful of times. The rearrangement uses TRBV4-3 and TRBJ2-7; 7 bases align to TRBD1. Germline CDR1 LGHNA, CDR2 YSLEER. The CDR3 runs 14 residues. After removal of 3 bases from V and 3 bases from J, the junction contained 5 bases not matched to a gene. The chain's CDR3 is CASSQDRIYYEQYF. The CDR3 nucleotides read TGCGCCAGCAGCCAGGACAGGATCTACTACGAGCAGTACTTC.

A few counts support this clonotype. The chain combines TRBV13 with TRBJ2-1; 7 nucleotides align to TRBD1. This CDR3 region has 14 residues. Looked up from germline, CDR1 is PRHDT and CDR2 is FYEKMQ (reference sequence). V dropped 5 bases and J dropped 6; count of bases not matched to a gene: 7. CDR3 sequence (DNA): TGTGCCAGCAGCCCCCAGGGGGTGTTCAATGAGCAGTTCTTC. Residues: CASSPQGVFNEQFF. Drawing the rest from reference TRBV13 and TRBJ2-1, the complete variable domain is AAGVIQSPRHLIKEKRETATLKCYPIPRHDTVYWYQQGPGQDPQFLISFYEKMQSDKGSIPDRFSAQQFSDYHSELNMSSLELGDSALYFCASSPQGVFNEQFFGPGTRLTVL.

The chain employs TRBV7-2 and TRBJ1-6, with D possibly being TRBD1 (5 bases). Germline V gene lookup returns CDR1 SGHTA and CDR2 FQGNSA. The length of the CDR3 is 14 residues. V lost 7 bases to trimming and J lost 7 bases, with 14 bases between them. The CDR3 DNA is TGTGCCAGCACCCGAGCCGGGGGGAATTCACCCCTCCACTTT. This codes for CASTRAGGNSPLHF.

The table lists this clonotype with a few counts. The chain employs TRBV10-3 and TRBJ2-4; D unresolved. Germline assignment: CDR1 ENHRY and CDR2 SYGVKD. The CDR3 length is 14 residues. V shed 7 bases and J shed 0 bases, with 10 bases lying between them. The CDR3 region is CAITDNLAKNIQYF. The CDR3 DNA follows: TGTGCCATCACCGACAACCTAGCCAAAAACATTCAGTACTTC.

V and J are TRBV20-1 and TRBJ2-7; 7 bases map to TRBD1. CDR1 and CDR2 from the germline V gene are DFQATT and SNEGSKA (reference sequence). The length of the CDR3 is 15 residues. Trimming at V came to 6 bases and at J to 2 bases, leaving 13 bases not matched to a gene. CDR3 in DNA: TGCAGTGCCAGATCCGGGACAGCCATCCCCTACGAGCAGTACTTC. Protein sequence: CSARSGTAIPYEQYF.

The chain carries TRBV6-5 and TRBJ2-2, with D perhaps TRBD1 (6 bases). Germline CDR1 reads MNHEY; CDR2 reads SVGAGI. CDR3 length equals 17 residues. Between the trimmed V and J ends, which lost 4 bases and 4 bases, there was a span of 19 bases. The DNA for the CDR3 is TGTGCCAGCAGTTCCTCCCCCACAGGGCCGGGCACCGGGGAGCTGTTTTTT. Translating it yields CASSSSPTGPGTGELFF.

The rearrangement uses TRBV4-3 and TRBJ2-1, with 14 bases aligning to TRBD2. CDR3 length: 16 amino acids. V lost 3 bases, J lost 8 bases, and 6 bases stayed unmatched. CDR1 LGHNA and CDR2 YSLEER come from the germline V gene. CDR3 region: CASSQKTSGGAHEQFF. In DNA, the CDR3 is TGCGCCAGCAGCCAGAAGACTAGCGGGGGGGCCCATGAGCAGTTCTTC.

This clonotype has more than one count but fewer than ten. V and J are TRBV28 and TRBJ2-7, with 8 bases lining up with TRBD1. J gave up 2 bases and V 0 bases, and 12 bases lay outside the gene matches. The CDR3 runs 18 residues. Looked up from germline, CDR1 is MDHEN and CDR2 is SYDVKM. CDR3 sequence reads: CASSLWVPRDRRPYEQYF. The CDR3 DNA reads as TGTGCCAGCAGTTTATGGGTCCCCCGGGACAGGCGTCCCTACGAGCAGTACTTC.

This clonotype was seen many times. The junction departs from germline at one end; a sequencing error may be responsible. The V call is TRBV5-1, the J call TRBJ1-1; TRBD1 is a possible D gene (5 bases). The CDR3 runs to 14 residues. Per the germline V gene, CDR1 is SGHRS and CDR2 is YFSETQ. The CDR3, as DNA: TGTGCCAGCAGCTTCGGGACGGGGAACACTGAAGCTTTCTTT. Residues: CASSFGTGNTEAFF.

The genes are TRBV19 and TRBJ2-1, with 7 bases lining up with TRBD2. Germline V gene data show CDR1 as LNHDA and CDR2 as SQIVND (reference sequence). The CDR3 runs 13 residues. V was pared by 5 bases and J by 5 bases, with 3 bases of the junction left unmatched. DNA for the CDR3: TGTGCCAGTAGTTTGACTAGCAACAATGAGCAGTTCTTC. The encoded protein is CASSLTSNNEQFF.

The J gene is TRBJ2-5, the V gene TRBV7-8; 9 nucleotides line up with TRBD1. V shed 3 bases, J shed 4 bases, and the junction held 9 bases outside the gene matches. Per the germline V gene, CDR1 is SGHVS and CDR2 is FQNEAQ. The CDR3 is made up of 16 amino acids. CDR3 bases: TGTGCCAGCAGCTTGAGAAGGGACAGGGTTGGAGAGACCCAGTACTTC. Amino acid sequence: CASSLRRDRVGETQYF.